This T cell receptor beta chain was captured by sequencing in a study of human T cells and chemical hapten exposure. Study summary: The sensitizer, 2% DPC, was used on approximately 2 cm by approximately 2 cm of upper inner arm skin. The patient population, which was mostly female, had alopecia areata, totalis or universalis.

The time point was: patch test 1, 2 weeks after DPC sensitization. Treatment indicated: therapeutic diphenylcyclopropenone sensitization with weekly scalp DPC. Participating donors were patients with alopecia, aged 18 to 70 years, considered appropriate candidates for DPC. TCRdb ran MiXCR on the RACE reads and lists one entry per CDR3 protein. The profile shows under 200,000 distinct CDR3 sequences, more than 14% of them singletons. Trimming shortened V by 0 bases and J by 8 bases, and 10 bases separated the two germline ends. CDR3 length: 14 amino acids. The germline V gene encodes CDR1 LGHDT and CDR2 YNNKEL (reference sequence). This clonotype was recorded a few times.

The source of this sequence is a woman in her twenties or thirties with alopecia areata. Some clones in this sample may be carry-over from other donors' samples. Sample: whole blood, taken in connection with sensitization to the hapten diphenylcyclopropenone (DPC). This sequence joins TRBV3-1 and TRBJ1-4; TRBD1 is a possible D gene (6 bases). This CDR3 reads CASSQESRGEKLFF. The DNA for the CDR3 is TGTGCCAGCAGCCAAGAATCAAGGGGGGAAAAACTGTTTTTT.